These 14 T cell receptor beta chains originate from one sample sequenced in a study of blood T cell repertoires in COVID-19. Measured with immunoSEQ multiplex PCR; TCRdb has only the in-frame clones, and not every one. The sample contains about 180,000 clones, around 85% of which appear only once. The sequenced material came from PBMCs or T cells enriched from blood (not recorded which). Receptor source: a man in his forties who had recovered from COVID-19.

The V gene is TRBV10-1, the J gene TRBJ1-1, with TRBD1 as a possible D gene (6 bases). V lost 3 bases and J 2 bases, leaving 13 bases between the germline ends. The CDR3 loop spans 15 amino acids. The germline CDR1 and CDR2 sequences are WNHNN and SYGVQD (reference sequence). The CDR3 DNA follows: TGCGCCAGCAGTGAACGGGCAGGGGCAAACACTGAAGCTTTCTTT. This encodes CASSERAGANTEAFF.

V usage is TRBV3-1 (or the pseudogene TRBV3-2) and J usage is TRBJ1-2, with D uncertain. The ends were cut back, 1 base at V and 3 bases at J, with 12 bases in the middle. Germline CDR1 reads LGHDT; CDR2 reads YNNKEL (reference sequence). The CDR3 runs to 15 residues. The CDR3 spells CASSQGRSRDYGYTF. CDR3 DNA sequence: TGTGCCAGCAGCCAAGGGCGGTCACGGGACTATGGCTACACCTTC.

This chain uses TRBV27 with TRBJ1-5; possible D gene TRBD1, 5 bases. The CDR3 is 17 amino acids. Trimming took off 2 bases at V and 2 bases at J, with 16 bases between the two ends. Germline CDR1 reads MNHEY; CDR2 reads SMNVEV (reference sequence). CDR3 in amino acids: CASSLSGGVGGNQPQHF. The CDR3 DNA sequence: TGTGCCAGCAGTTTAAGTGGGGGGGTAGGAGGCAATCAGCCCCAGCATTTT.

The chain is built from TRBV19 and TRBJ2-3, with 8 bases fitting TRBD2. Germline CDR1 reads LNHDA; CDR2 reads SQIVND (reference sequence). This CDR3 spans 15 amino acids. J was trimmed by 3 bases and V by 7 bases; bases with no gene match: 9. CDR3 DNA sequence: TGTGCCAGTACCAGTAGCGGGGATGGTACAGATACGCAGTATTTT. Amino acid sequence: CASTSSGDGTDTQYF.

The chain combines TRBV5-1 with TRBJ2-1; 11 nucleotides align to TRBD2. This CDR3 comprises 15 residues. V lost 4 bases and J lost 3; bases outside the gene matches: 3. CDR1 SGHRS and CDR2 YFSETQ come from the germline V gene. Written as DNA, the CDR3 is TGCGCCAGCAGCGAGACTAGCGGGGACTACAATGAGCAGTTCTTC. This encodes CASSETSGDYNEQFF.

This clone is a singleton in its sample. The chain has TRBV3-1 (or the pseudogene TRBV3-2) and TRBJ1-2; unclear D gene. The V and J ends lost 3 bases and 1 base respectively, with 12 bases between them. Germline V CDR1 and CDR2: LGHDT, YNNKEL (reference sequence). The CDR3 covers 15 residues. The CDR3 here is CASSQGIGNNYGYTF. The CDR3 region has the DNA TGTGCCAGCAGCCAGGGGATCGGGAATAACTATGGCTACACCTTC.

The chain recombines TRBV15 with TRBJ2-2, with TRBD1 identical over 9 bases. CDR1 is LNHNV, CDR2 YYDKDF, per germline (reference sequence). The CDR3 runs to 15 residues. The V segment lost 4 bases and the J segment 1 base; nucleotides outside the gene matches: 1. The CDR3 protein is CATSKDRGNTGELFF. The CDR3 DNA follows: TGTGCCACCAGCAAGGACAGGGGGAACACCGGGGAGCTGTTTTTT.

The chain has TRBV6-4 and TRBJ2-3; 8 bases map to TRBD2. The germline gives CDR1 MRHNA, CDR2 SNTAGT. V shed 0 bases and J 3 bases; nucleotides not matched to a gene: 2. The CDR3 is 15 amino acids. CDR3 amino acids: CASSDSGGATDTQYF. CDR3 DNA: TGTGCCAGCAGTGACTCCGGGGGGGCAACAGATACGCAGTATTTT.

The rearrangement links TRBV12-3 or TRBV12-4 to TRBJ1-1; D call uncertain. Trimming shortened V by 3 bases and J by 5 bases, and 7 bases separated the two germline ends. The CDR3 has 12 residues. CDR3 loop: CASSLWRTEAFF. The CDR3 DNA sequence: TGTGCCAGCAGTTTGTGGAGAACTGAAGCTTTCTTT.

This chain uses TRBV6-1 with TRBJ2-7; D uncertain. The CDR3 runs 15 residues. CDR1 and CDR2 from the germline V gene are MNHNS and SASEGT. V was trimmed by 1 base and J by 1 base, leaving 11 bases between them. CDR3 bases: TGTGCCAGCAGTGAAGGACTGCTCGTTTCCTACGAGCAGTACTTC. Translated: CASSEGLLVSYEQYF.

The chain employs TRBV5-1 and TRBJ2-1, with TRBD1 matching over 7 bases. The germline V gene has CDR1 SGHRS and CDR2 YFSETQ. This CDR3 region has 16 residues. The V gene end was trimmed by 0 bases and the J gene end by 4 bases; junction bases not matched to a gene: 7. The CDR3 spells CASSLGQGHVYNEQFF. Here the CDR3 DNA reads TGCGCCAGCAGCTTGGGACAGGGCCACGTGTACAATGAGCAGTTCTTC.

V is TRBV2 and J is TRBJ1-5, with TRBD1 identical over 7 bases. V shed 6 bases, J shed 5 bases, and the junction held 7 bases outside the gene matches. Germline V CDR1 and CDR2: SNHLY, FYNNEI. CDR3 length equals 14 residues. The CDR3 nucleotides are TGTGCCAGCAGACGGACAGGAAGGGATCAGCCCCAGCATTTT. Translated, it gives CASRRTGRDQPQHF.

The chain combines TRBV30 with TRBJ2-5; TRBD2 agrees at 11 bases. Looked up from germline, CDR1 is GTSNPN and CDR2 is SVGIG (reference sequence). The length of the CDR3 is 16 residues. V was pared by 3 bases and J by 1 base, with 7 bases of the junction left unmatched. The CDR3 here is CAWRGRLAGFQETQYF. The CDR3, as DNA: TGTGCCTGGAGGGGGAGACTAGCGGGATTCCAAGAGACCCAGTACTTC.

The genes are TRBV6-5 and TRBJ1-2; 7 nucleotides match TRBD1. The CDR3 length is 14 residues. Germline CDR1 and CDR2: MNHEY and SVGAGI. The V gene end was trimmed by 2 bases and the J gene end by 3 bases; junction bases not matched to a gene: 3. CDR3 in DNA: TGTGCCAGCAGTTACAGGGGGCTTTACTATGGCTACACCTTC. As protein: CASSYRGLYYGYTF.